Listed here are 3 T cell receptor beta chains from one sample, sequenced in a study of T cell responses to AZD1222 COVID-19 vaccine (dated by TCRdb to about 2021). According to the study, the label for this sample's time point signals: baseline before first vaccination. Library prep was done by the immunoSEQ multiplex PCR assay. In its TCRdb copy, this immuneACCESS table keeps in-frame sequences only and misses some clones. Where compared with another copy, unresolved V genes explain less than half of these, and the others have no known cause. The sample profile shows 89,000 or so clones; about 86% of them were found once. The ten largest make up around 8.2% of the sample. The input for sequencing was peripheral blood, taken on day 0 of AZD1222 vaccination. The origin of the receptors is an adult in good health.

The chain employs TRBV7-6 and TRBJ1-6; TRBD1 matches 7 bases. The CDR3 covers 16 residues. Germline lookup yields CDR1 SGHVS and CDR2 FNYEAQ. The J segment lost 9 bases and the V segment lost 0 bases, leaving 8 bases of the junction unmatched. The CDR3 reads CASSLALRGLGSPLHF. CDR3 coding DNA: TGTGCCAGCAGCTTAGCGCTAAGGGGGCTAGGTTCACCCCTCCACTTT.

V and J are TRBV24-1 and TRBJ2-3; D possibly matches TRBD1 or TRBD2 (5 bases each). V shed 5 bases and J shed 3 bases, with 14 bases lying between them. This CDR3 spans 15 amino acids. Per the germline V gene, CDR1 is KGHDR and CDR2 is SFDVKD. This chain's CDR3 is CATSVPGRATDTQYF. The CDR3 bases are TGTGCCACCAGTGTGCCGGGGCGGGCAACAGATACGCAGTATTTT.

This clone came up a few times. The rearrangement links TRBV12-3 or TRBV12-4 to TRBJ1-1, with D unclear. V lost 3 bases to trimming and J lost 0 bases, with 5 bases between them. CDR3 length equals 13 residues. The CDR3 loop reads CASSFSMNTEAFF. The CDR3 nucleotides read TGTGCCAGCAGTTTTTCCATGAACACTGAAGCTTTCTTT.